The rows below give T cell receptor beta chains drawn from one sample of a study of long-term antiretroviral therapy in people with HIV. This table comes from immunoSEQ multiplex PCR, and its TCRdb copy is limited to in-frame clones, with some not included. This table has tens of thousands of clones, just under 85% appearing once. The sample in question was unsorted PBMCs, obtained 0.5 years after starting antiretroviral therapy. The receptors here all came from a man aged 18-30 years with HIV. Each CDR3 is given with its conserved first and last residue. The order of the fields is D gene, clone size, V gene, J gene, CDR3 protein, CDR3 DNA. D genes are given only for firm matches. Size values are once, few and many counts, or a class for expanded clones, and some rows have none.

>-|-|TRBV7-8|TRBJ2-7
CASSATGSQFPYEQYF
TGTGCCAGCAGCGCCACCGGTAGCCAATTCCCCTACGAGCAGTACTTC
>-|-|TRBV7-3|TRBJ2-5
CASSFLRGSRETQYF
TGTGCCAGCAGCTTTTTAAGGGGTTCTCGAGAGACCCAGTACTTC
>TRBD1|-|TRBV19|TRBJ1-5
CASRTGGYQPQHF
TGTGCCAGTAGGACAGGGGGGTACCAGCCCCAGCATTTT
>-|-|TRBV10-3|TRBJ2-3
CAISEFGISSTDTQYF
TGTGCCATCAGTGAATTTGGGATTTCTAGCACAGATACGCAGTATTTT
>TRBD1|-|TRBV30|TRBJ1-1
CALTGVTEAFF
TGTGCCTTGACAGGGGTCACTGAAGCTTTCTTT
>TRBD1|-|TRBV7-8|TRBJ2-1
CASSLPGQRFNEQFF
TGTGCCAGCAGCTTACCGGGACAGCGCTTCAATGAGCAGTTCTTC
>TRBD2|-|TRBV6-6|TRBJ2-3
CASTAKGRAGDTQYF
TGTGCCAGCACCGCAAAGGGGAGGGCCGGAGATACGCAGTATTTT
>-|-|TRBV2|TRBJ1-2
CASSPNLQGGGGYTF
TGTGCCAGCAGTCCTAATTTACAGGGCGGGGGTGGCTACACCTTC
>TRBD2|-|TRBV7-3|TRBJ2-3
CASSPGLAGRTDTQYF
TGTGCCAGCAGCCCGGGACTAGCGGGAAGGACAGATACGCAGTATTTT
>TRBD2|-|TRBV9|TRBJ2-3
CASSGGLAGGPDTQYF
TGTGCCAGCAGCGGGGGACTAGCGGGGGGACCAGATACGCAGTATTTT
>-|-|TRBV21-1|TRBJ1-6
CASSKALFRTGRPWSLYNSPLHF
TGTGCCAGCAGCAAAGCGCTTTTCAGGACAGGGCGGCCCTGGTCCCTATATAATTCACCCCTCCACTTT
>-|-|TRBV5-4|TRBJ2-7
CASSSDPPQGNEQYF
TGTGCCAGCAGCTCCGATCCCCCCCAGGGGAACGAGCAGTACTTC
>TRBD1|few|TRBV28|TRBJ1-4
CASVGTDEKLFF
TGTGCCAGCGTCGGGACAGATGAAAAACTGTTTTTT
>TRBD2|-|TRBV27|TRBJ2-3
CASSLGTSGSTDTQYF
TGTGCCAGCAGCCTGGGGACTAGCGGGAGCACAGATACGCAGTATTTT
>TRBD2|once|TRBV4-1|TRBJ2-3
CASSQEFWTSDSTDTQYF
TGCGCCAGCAGCCAAGAATTTTGGACTAGCGACAGCACAGATACGCAGTATTTT
>TRBD1|-|TRBV7-2|TRBJ1-1
CASSLVGQGTEAFF
TGTGCCAGCAGCTTAGTGGGACAGGGGACTGAAGCTTTCTTT
>TRBD1|-|TRBV4-1|TRBJ1-5
CASSQGDRGYQPQHF
TGCGCCAGCAGCCAAGGGGACAGGGGATATCAGCCCCAGCATTTT
>TRBD2|-|TRBV5-1|TRBJ2-3
CASKSGSGGPQDTQYF
TGCGCCAGCAAGTCGGGGAGCGGGGGACCACAAGATACGCAGTATTTT
>TRBD2|once|TRBV9|TRBJ2-1
CASSVGGTSGYNEQFF
TGTGCCAGCAGCGTAGGAGGGACTAGCGGCTACAATGAGCAGTTCTTC
>-|-|TRBV18|TRBJ1-1
CASSPLRGPSEAFF
TGTGCCAGCTCACCACTCAGGGGACCGAGTGAAGCTTTCTTT
>-|few|TRBV4-1|TRBJ2-3
CASSQDFRGGTDTQYF
TGCGCCAGCAGCCAAGATTTCCGGGGCGGCACAGATACGCAGTATTTT
>-|-|TRBV9|TRBJ1-3
CASSVATGRISGNTIYF
TGTGCCAGCAGCGTAGCTACGGGAAGGATCTCTGGAAACACCATATATTTT
>TRBD2|once|TRBV9|TRBJ2-3
CATPGCGGSTDTQYF
TGTGCCACCCCAGGGTGCGGGGGTAGCACAGATACGCAGTATTTT
>-|-|TRBV29-1|TRBJ1-2
CSYSGDHGYTF
TGCAGCTATTCGGGCGATCATGGCTACACCTTC
>TRBD2|-|TRBV9|TRBJ2-2
CASSLLGLAGPREKNTGELFF
TGTGCCAGCAGCCTCCTCGGACTAGCGGGACCCAGGGAAAAGAACACCGGGGAGCTGTTTTTT
>TRBD1|-|TRBV15|TRBJ1-1
CATSRGGQGNTEAFF
TGTGCCACCAGCAGAGGGGGACAGGGTAACACTGAAGCTTTCTTT
>-|few|TRBV6-5|TRBJ1-1
CASSYRFEEEAFF
TGTGCCAGCAGTTACCGTTTCGAGGAAGAAGCTTTCTTT
>-|-|TRBV7-3|TRBJ1-2
CASSLEGFYGYTF
TGTGCCAGCAGCTTAGAGGGATTTTATGGCTACACCTTC
>-|-|TRBV18|TRBJ2-7
CASSPGHSYEQYF
TGTGCCAGCTCACCAGGGCACTCCTACGAGCAGTACTTC
>TRBD2|-|TRBV28|TRBJ2-7
CASSAASGSDYEQYF
TGTGCCAGCAGCGCCGCTAGCGGGAGTGATTACGAGCAGTACTTC
>TRBD2|-|TRBV5-5|TRBJ2-5
CASSYDQAGEETQYF
TGTGCCAGCAGCTACGATCAAGCGGGGGAAGAGACCCAGTACTTC
>TRBD1|-|TRBV4-3|TRBJ1-2
CASSQAHRGNYGYTF
TGCGCCAGCAGCCAAGCGCACAGGGGTAACTATGGCTACACCTTC
>-|few|TRBV4-1|TRBJ2-2
CASSQERVSTGELFF
TGCGCCAGCAGCCAAGAAAGGGTTTCCACCGGGGAGCTGTTTTTT
>-|-|TRBV18|TRBJ2-5
CASSPPVGEGETQYF
TGTGCCAGCTCACCACCCGTAGGGGAAGGGGAGACCCAGTACTTC
>-|once|TRBV6-5|TRBJ2-1
CASSLRATYNEQFF
TGTGCCAGCAGTTTAAGGGCGACGTACAATGAGCAGTTCTTC
>-|once|TRBV29-1|TRBJ1-4
CSAEGNNEKLFF
TGCAGCGCGGAGGGCAACAATGAAAAACTGTTTTTT
>-|once|TRBV5-6|TRBJ1-2
CASRDPTGIANYGYTF
TGTGCCAGCAGGGATCCCACAGGGATCGCTAACTATGGCTACACCTTC
>-|-|TRBV29-1|TRBJ2-3
CSVDGTPPSDTQYF
TGCAGCGTTGACGGAACACCGCCGTCAGATACGCAGTATTTT
>-|-|TRBV20-1|TRBJ2-5
CSTSWGETQYF
TGCAGTACTTCCTGGGGAGAGACCCAGTACTTC
>-|-|TRBV2|TRBJ1-3
CASSINRDSGNTIYF
TGTGCCAGCAGTATAAACCGGGACTCTGGAAACACCATATATTTT
>-|-|TRBV21-1|TRBJ2-7
CASSCRQGDEQYF
TGTGCCAGCAGCTGCCGACAGGGGGACGAGCAGTACTTC
>TRBD1|once|TRBV5-5|TRBJ1-5
CASSSDREQPQHF
TGTGCCAGCAGCTCGGACAGGGAACAGCCCCAGCATTTT
>-|-|TRBV14|TRBJ2-1
CASSQSRPNNEQFF
TGTGCCAGCAGCCAGTCGAGGCCCAACAATGAGCAGTTCTTC
>-|-|TRBV19|TRBJ2-1
CASSIRFEVGDEQFF
TGTGCCAGTAGTATAAGGTTCGAGGTGGGGGATGAGCAGTTCTTC
>-|-|TRBV6-5|TRBJ2-1
CASSYGTSLNEQFF
TGTGCCAGCAGTTACGGAACTAGCCTCAATGAGCAGTTCTTC
>-|-|TRBV5-4|TRBJ2-7
CASSSARPGADEQYF
TGTGCCAGCAGCTCGGCCCGACCGGGAGCCGACGAGCAGTACTTC
>TRBD1|-|TRBV19|TRBJ1-6
CASSIGTGNSPLHF
TGTGCCAGTAGTATCGGGACAGGGAATTCACCCCTCCACTTT
>-|-|TRBV28|TRBJ2-4
CASSFRGWDIQYF
TGTGCCAGCAGTTTCCGGGGTTGGGACATTCAGTACTTC
>TRBD2|-|TRBV5-4|TRBJ2-3
CASSSGLAGGLSDTQYF
TGTGCCAGCAGTTCGGGACTAGCGGGAGGGTTATCAGATACGCAGTATTTT
>-|-|TRBV7-3|TRBJ2-7
CASSLGGSVGSYEQYF
TGTGCCAGCAGCTTAGGAGGGTCCGTTGGATCCTACGAGCAGTACTTC
>TRBD1|-|TRBV27|TRBJ2-5
CAAGSGQGGETQYF
TGTGCCGCCGGGTCCGGACAGGGTGGGGAGACCCAGTACTTC
>TRBD1|-|TRBV4-1|TRBJ1-5
CASSLIMTGGYQPQHF
TGCGCCAGCAGCCTCATTATGACAGGGGGTTATCAGCCCCAGCATTTT